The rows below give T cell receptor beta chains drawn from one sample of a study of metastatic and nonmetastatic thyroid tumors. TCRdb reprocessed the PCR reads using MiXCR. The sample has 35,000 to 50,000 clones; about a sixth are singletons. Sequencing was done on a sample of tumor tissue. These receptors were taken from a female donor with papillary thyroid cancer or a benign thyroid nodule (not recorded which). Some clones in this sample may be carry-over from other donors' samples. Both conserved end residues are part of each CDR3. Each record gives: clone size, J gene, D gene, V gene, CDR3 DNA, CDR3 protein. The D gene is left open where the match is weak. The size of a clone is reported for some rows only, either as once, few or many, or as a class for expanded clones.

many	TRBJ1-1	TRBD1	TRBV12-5	TGTGCTAGTGGTTTGCCCGGACAGGGGGCTAGGTACACTGAAGCTTTCTTT	CASGLPGQGARYTEAFF
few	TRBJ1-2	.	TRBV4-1	TGCGCCAGCAGCCCCGGGGGGAGCAGGGGAAGTAACTATGGCTACACCTTC	CASSPGGSRGSNYGYTF
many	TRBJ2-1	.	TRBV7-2	TGTGCCAGCAGCTTAGTCGGGAATGAGCAGTTCTTC	CASSLVGNEQFF
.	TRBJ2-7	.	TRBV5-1	TGCGCCAGCAGCTTGGGAACACTATCGGGAGCAGATGGCGAGCAGTACTTC	CASSLGTLSGADGEQYF
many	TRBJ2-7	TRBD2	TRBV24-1	TGTGCCACCAGTGACACTAGCGGGATAAGCGACGAGCAGTACTTC	CATSDTSGISDEQYF
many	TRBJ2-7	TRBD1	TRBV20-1	TGCAGTGCTACCGACAGGGCTAGCTCCTACGAGCAGTACTTC	CSATDRASSYEQYF
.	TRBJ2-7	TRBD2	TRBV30	TGTGCCTATGGAGCGGGAGACTACGAGCAGTACTTC	CAYGAGDYEQYF
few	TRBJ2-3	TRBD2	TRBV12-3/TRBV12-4	TGTGCCAGCAGCCTACCTTTAGCGGGACCTAGGTCAGATACGCAGTATTTT	CASSLPLAGPRSDTQYF
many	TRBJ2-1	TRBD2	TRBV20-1	TGCAGTGCTAGAGATCTGGGCGGGGGGAGCTCCTACAATGAGCAGTTCTTC	CSARDLGGGSSYNEQFF
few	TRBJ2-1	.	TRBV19	TGTGCCAGTACCAAGACTATCGAGACTCCCAATCAGTTCTTC	CASTKTIETPNQFF
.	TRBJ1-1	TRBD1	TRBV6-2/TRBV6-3	TGTGCCAGCAGTTATGTTACAGGGGGACCCATGGGGACTGAAGCTTTCTTC	CASSYVTGGPMGTEAFF
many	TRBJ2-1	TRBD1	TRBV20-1	TGCAGTGCTAGATTAAGGACAGGGGACGGCAATGAGCAGTTCTTC	CSARLRTGDGNEQFF
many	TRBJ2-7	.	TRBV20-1	TGCAGTGCTAGAGATGCTGCTCCGCCGCAGTACTTC	CSARDAAPPQYF
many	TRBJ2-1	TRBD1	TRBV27	TGTGCCAGCAGTCCTCGACAGGGAAGGAATGAGCAGTTCTTC	CASSPRQGRNEQFF
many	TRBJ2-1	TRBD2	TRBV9	TGTGCCAGCAGCGGAAAAGGGACTAGCAATGAGCAGTTCTTC	CASSGKGTSNEQFF
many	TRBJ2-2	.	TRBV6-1	TGTGCCAGCAGCATTCAGGGGAGGACCGGGGAGCTGTTTTTT	CASSIQGRTGELFF
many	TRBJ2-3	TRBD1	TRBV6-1	TGTGCCAGCAGCCGGGGACAGGGGGCCCCAGATACGCAGTATTTT	CASSRGQGAPDTQYF
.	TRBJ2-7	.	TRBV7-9	TGTGCCAGCAGCTCAACTCACACAGTGACGTACGAGCTGTACTTC	CASSSTHTVTYELYF
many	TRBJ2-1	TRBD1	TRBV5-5	TGTGCCAGCAGCTTGGCGACAGGGGGTTCTACAGGGCAGTTCTTC	CASSLATGGSTGQFF
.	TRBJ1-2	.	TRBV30	TGTGCCTGGAGTGTACAGCTGATTAACTATGGCTACACCTTC	CAWSVQLINYGYTF
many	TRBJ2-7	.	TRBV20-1	TGCAGTGCTTCGAGGGCGGGCGTCTACGAGCAGTACTTC	CSASRAGVYEQYF
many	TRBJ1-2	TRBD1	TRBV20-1	TGCAGTGCTAGTCAGGGGGACTATGGCTACACCTTC	CSASQGDYGYTF
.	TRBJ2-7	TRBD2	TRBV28	TGTGCCAGCACGCCCCAACCGGGACTAGCGGGAGGCTGTTACGAGCAGTACTTC	CASTPQPGLAGGCYEQYF
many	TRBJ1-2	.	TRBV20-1	TGCAGTGCCCCCAGTGTACGAGGGAACTATGGCTACACCTTC	CSAPSVRGNYGYTF
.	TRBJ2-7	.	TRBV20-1	TGCAGTGCTAGAGCCCGGTGGGGTATAATAGGCTACGAGCAGTACTTC	CSARARWGIIGYEQYF
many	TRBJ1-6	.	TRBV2	TGTGCCAGCAGTGAAGCGAGGAGCGGTAATTCACCCCTCCACTTT	CASSEARSGNSPLHF
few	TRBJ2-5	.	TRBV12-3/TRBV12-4	TGTGCCAGCAGTTTTGCGCGAAAAGAGACCCAGTACTTC	CASSFARKETQYF
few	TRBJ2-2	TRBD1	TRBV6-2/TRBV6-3	TGTGCCAGCATCCTTCGAGGGACAGCCCTCATCGGGGAGCTGTTTTTT	CASILRGTALIGELFF
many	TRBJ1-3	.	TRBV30	TGTGCCCAACTGCAGGATTACTCTGGAAACACCATATATTTT	CAQLQDYSGNTIYF
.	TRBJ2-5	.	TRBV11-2	TGTGCCAGCAGCGTAGGGGGGCAGCAGACCCAGTACTTC	CASSVGGQQTQYF
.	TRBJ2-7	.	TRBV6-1	TGTGCCAGCACTAAGAGGTCGGGAACCCCTATGTACGAGCAGTACTTC	CASTKRSGTPMYEQYF
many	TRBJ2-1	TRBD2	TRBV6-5	TGTGCCAGCAGTTGGACTAGCGGGGGAACTTTCTACAATGAGCAGTTCTTC	CASSWTSGGTFYNEQFF
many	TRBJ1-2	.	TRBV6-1	TGTGCCAGCAGCAAAGGGGTTGACTATGGCTACACCTTC	CASSKGVDYGYTF
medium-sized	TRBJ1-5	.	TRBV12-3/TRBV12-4	TGTGCCAGCAGTTTACAGGGGAAAGGTGGGCCCCAGCATTTT	CASSLQGKGGPQHF
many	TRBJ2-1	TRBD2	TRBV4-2	TGTGCCAGCAGCCAAGTCCAGAGCGGGAGTAGCGGGGTATACAATGAGCAGTTCTTC	CASSQVQSGSSGVYNEQFF
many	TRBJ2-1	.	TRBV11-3	TGTGCCAGCAGCTTAGATTGGGGGCTTAATGAGCAGTTCTTC	CASSLDWGLNEQFF
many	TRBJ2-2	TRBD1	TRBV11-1	TGTGCCAGCAGCTCTGGGACAGCGAACACCGGGGAGCTGTTTTTT	CASSSGTANTGELFF
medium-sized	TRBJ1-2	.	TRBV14	TGTGCCAGCAGCCAAGTCGCGGCATCGGACTTGGGCTATGGCTACACCTTC	CASSQVAASDLGYGYTF
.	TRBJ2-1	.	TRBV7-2	TGTGCCAGTAGCTTAGTGCGGCGTGGGAACAACAATGAGCAGTTCTTC	CASSLVRRGNNNEQFF
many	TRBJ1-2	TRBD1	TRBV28	TGTGCCAGCAGTTTAGCAGGGGGAGATGGCTACACCTTC	CASSLAGGDGYTF
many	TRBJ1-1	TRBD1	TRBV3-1	TGTGCCAGCAGCCGGACAGGGGGCCTCGGGGCTGAAGCTTTCTTT	CASSRTGGLGAEAFF
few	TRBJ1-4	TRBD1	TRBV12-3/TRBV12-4	TGTGCCAGCAGAGAGGGACAGGGGTTGGAAAAACTGTTTTTT	CASREGQGLEKLFF
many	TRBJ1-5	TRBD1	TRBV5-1	TGCGCCAGCAGCCGGGGGACAGGCGAGCCCCAGCATTTT	CASSRGTGEPQHF
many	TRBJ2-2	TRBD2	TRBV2	TGTGCCAGCAGTGAACAAGCGGGAGCGGCCGGGGAGCTGTTTTTT	CASSEQAGAAGELFF
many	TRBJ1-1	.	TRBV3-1	TGTGCCAGCAGCCAAGGGGGAGTCCACACTGAAGCTTTCTTT	CASSQGGVHTEAFF
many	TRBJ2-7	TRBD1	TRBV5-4	TGTGCCAGCAGTCTCCCCGGGACAGGGGTCTACGAGCAGTACTTC	CASSLPGTGVYEQYF
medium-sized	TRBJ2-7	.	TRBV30	TGTGCCTGGAGTGTATATCGGAGACCCTACGAGCAGTACTTC	CAWSVYRRPYEQYF
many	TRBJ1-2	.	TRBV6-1	TGTGCCAGCAGTGAAGAGGGACATCCGATCTATGGCTACACCTTC	CASSEEGHPIYGYTF
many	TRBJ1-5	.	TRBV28	TGTGCCAGCAGTCCTCTCAATCAGCCCCAGCATTTT	CASSPLNQPQHF
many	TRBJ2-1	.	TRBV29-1	TGCAGCGCCACCCCGGGACACCCCGACAATGAGCAGTTCTTC	CSATPGHPDNEQFF
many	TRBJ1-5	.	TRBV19	TGTGCCAGTAGTTTAGGGTGGGACAAGGAATATAGCAATCAGCCCCAGCATTTT	CASSLGWDKEYSNQPQHF
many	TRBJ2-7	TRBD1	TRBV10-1	TGCGCCAGCAGTGCCGGGACAGGGCCTTCCTACGAGCAGTACTTC	CASSAGTGPSYEQYF
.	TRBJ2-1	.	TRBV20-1	TGCAGTGCCGGGGTACATGAGCAGTTCTTC	CSAGVHEQFF
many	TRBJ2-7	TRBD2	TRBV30	TGTGCCTGGAGTGTACTAGCGGGAGTCGAGCAGTACTTC	CAWSVLAGVEQYF
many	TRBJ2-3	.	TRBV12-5	TGTGCTAGTGGTGTTAGACCCAGGAAGACCACAGATACGCAGTATTTT	CASGVRPRKTTDTQYF
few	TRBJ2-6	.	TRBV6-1	TGTGCCAGCATGGACAGCTCTGGGTCCAACGTCCTGACTTTC	CASMDSSGSNVLTF
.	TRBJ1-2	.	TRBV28	TGTGCCAGCAGGTCCACTGGGACAACCCTTGGCTACACCTTC	CASRSTGTTLGYTF
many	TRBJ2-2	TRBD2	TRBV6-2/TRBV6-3	TGTGCCAGCAGTTACCCGGTTCTAGCGGCGAACACCGGGGAGCTGTTTTTT	CASSYPVLAANTGELFF
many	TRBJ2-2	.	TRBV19	TGTGCCAGTAGTATAGGAGTGGAGGCCGGGGAGCTGTTTTTT	CASSIGVEAGELFF
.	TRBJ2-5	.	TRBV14	TGTGCCAGCAGCCACCGGAAATTCCTGGAGAGAGACAGGTCCCCCTTAGAGACCCATTACTTC	CASSHRKFLERDRSPLETHYF